A selection of T cell receptor beta chains follows, all from one sample in a study of T cells in Graves' hyperthyroidism and ophthalmopathy. TCRdb reanalysed the multiplex PCR reads using MiXCR and keeps one entry per CDR3 protein. The sample comprises 660,000 or so distinct CDR3 sequences, over 40% of which are singletons, and 7% to 7.5% rests with the top ten. Specimen: peripheral blood or thyroid tissue (not recorded which). Receptor source: an adult man with Graves' disease, either hyperthyroidism or ophthalmopathy (not recorded which). CDR3s include the opening cysteine and the closing phenylalanine or tryptophan. The D gene is left open where the match is weak. The size entry is marked missing in some rows and otherwise reads once, few, many or a size class.

TRBJ1-5,NA,TRBV2,NA,TGTGCCAGCAGAGAGGGGAGCAATCAGCCCCAGCATTTT,CASREGSNQPQHF
TRBJ1-3,few,TRBV7-8,NA,TGTGCCAGCAGCAAACAGGAGAGCTCTGGAAACACCATATATTTT,CASSKQESSGNTIYF
TRBJ1-4,many,TRBV2,NA,TGTGCCAGCGTAGTGGGCAGGGGAGGCGAAAAACTGTTTTTT,CASVVGRGGEKLFF
TRBJ1-2,many,TRBV7-9,TRBD1,TGTGCCAGCAATATGACAGGGCCCGCTCCTTGCTACACCTTC,CASNMTGPAPCYTF
TRBJ2-7,many,TRBV6-5,NA,TGTGCCAGCAGTTACTCCCGGGACGGCTACGAGCAGTACTTC,CASSYSRDGYEQYF
TRBJ2-5,NA,TRBV24-1,NA,TGTGCCACCAGTGAGTCGGGGGCGACCGAGACCCAGTACTTC,CATSESGATETQYF
TRBJ1-4,NA,TRBV28,NA,TGTGCCAGCAGCTCGGCTATCGACGGGATTGGGGAAAAACTGTTTTTT,CASSSAIDGIGEKLFF
TRBJ1-5,many,TRBV20-1,NA,TGCAGTGCTAGCGGCGAGGGAGATCAGCCCCAGCATTTT,CSASGEGDQPQHF
TRBJ1-1,NA,TRBV20-1,NA,TGCAGTGCTAGTCTACAGTTATCAAACACTGAAGCTTTCTTT,CSASLQLSNTEAFF
TRBJ2-5,NA,TRBV29-1,TRBD2,TGCAGCGCCGAGTATGGGAGCGGGGGATGGCGGTCAGAGACCCAGTACTTC,CSAEYGSGGWRSETQYF
TRBJ1-6,NA,TRBV7-8,TRBD1,TGTGCCATCAGTCGGGACAGGGAGAAATCACCCCTCCACTTT,CAISRDREKSPLHF
TRBJ2-5,NA,TRBV7-8,TRBD2,TGTGCCAGCAGCTTAGGACTAGCGGGAGGGTTGGCGACCCAGTACTTC,CASSLGLAGGLATQYF
TRBJ1-4,few,TRBV6-6,NA,TGTGCCAGCAGCGCTCAGGGGAAGGTGGATGGAAAACTGTTTTTT,CASSAQGKVDGKLFF
TRBJ2-7,NA,TRBV7-6,NA,TGTGCCAGCAGCTTCCGGGATGCGGTGTACGAGCAGTACTTC,CASSFRDAVYEQYF
TRBJ2-2,NA,TRBV6-5,NA,TGTGCCAGCCTTCAGCCCGCTGGGGAGCTGTTTTTT,CASLQPAGELFF
TRBJ2-6,few,TRBV2,NA,TGTGCCAGCAGTTTCCGGGGGTCCGGGGCCAACGTCCTGACTTTC,CASSFRGSGANVLTF
TRBJ1-3,NA,TRBV11-1,NA,TGTGCCAGCAGCTTATTGGGGCAGGGACCGATCTCTGGAAACACCATATATTTT,CASSLLGQGPISGNTIYF
TRBJ1-6,NA,TRBV2,TRBD1,TGTGCCAGCAGCCGAGGACAGGGAATCAATTCACCCCTCCACTTT,CASSRGQGINSPLHF
TRBJ1-2,NA,TRBV4-1,NA,TGCGCCAGCAGCCAAGAAGTAGGGGCTAACTATTGCTACACCTTC,CASSQEVGANYCYTF
TRBJ1-3,few,TRBV7-8,NA,TGTGCCAGCAGCCATGGTAACACCATATATTTT,CASSHGNTIYF
TRBJ1-2,NA,TRBV19,NA,TGTGCCAGTAGTGTCCGGGGCAGGACCAACTATGGCTACACCTTC,CASSVRGRTNYGYTF
TRBJ2-7,once,TRBV5-1,TRBD1,TGCGCCAGCAGCATCGCCGGGACAGTGATAGGCGGGCAGTACTTC,CASSIAGTVIGGQYF
TRBJ1-1,NA,TRBV20-1,TRBD1,TGCAGCGAGACAGGGGCGAACACTGAAGCTTTCTTT,CSETGANTEAFF
TRBJ2-7,NA,TRBV5-1,TRBD2,TGCGCCAGCAGCGGAGGCGGGAGCACCTACGAGCAGTACTTC,CASSGGGSTYEQYF
TRBJ1-2,NA,TRBV14,TRBD1,TGTGCCAGCAGACCACATGGGACAGGTCCCGGCTACACCTTC,CASRPHGTGPGYTF
TRBJ1-4,NA,TRBV5-1,NA,TGCGCCAGCAGACAAGGGTTGGGCGAAAAACTGTTTTTT,CASRQGLGEKLFF
TRBJ2-5,many,TRBV2,TRBD2,TGTGCCAGCAGCTCCGGGACTAGCGGGAGCCGGGAGACCCAGTACTTC,CASSSGTSGSRETQYF
TRBJ1-5,NA,TRBV27,NA,TGTGCCAGCCGAACTAGGGGTAGCAATCAGCCCCAGCATTTT,CASRTRGSNQPQHF
TRBJ1-3,NA,TRBV19,NA,TGTGCCAGTAGTACCGGACAGTTCCTCTCTGGAGACACCATATATTTT,CASSTGQFLSGDTIYF
TRBJ1-4,NA,TRBV20-1,TRBD1,TGCAGTGCTAAGGGACAGGGGTATGAAAAACTGTTTTTT,CSAKGQGYEKLFF
TRBJ2-5,many,TRBV29-1,NA,TGCAGCGTAGCTAGCGACCAAGAGACCCAGTACTTC,CSVASDQETQYF
TRBJ2-7,many,TRBV29-1,NA,TGCAGCGTTGTTACAGCCCTATACGAGCAGTACTTC,CSVVTALYEQYF
TRBJ2-7,few,TRBV10-3,TRBD1,TGTGCCAGCAGTCGTACCGGGACAGGGGGCAACGAGCAGTACTTC,CASSRTGTGGNEQYF
TRBJ1-3,NA,TRBV5-1,NA,TGCGCCAGCAGCTTCGCTGGGACGCCCGGAAACACCATATATTTT,CASSFAGTPGNTIYF
TRBJ1-2,NA,TRBV11-3,NA,TGTGCCAGCAGTCCGGGGGGTTCGGATGGCTACACCTTC,CASSPGGSDGYTF
TRBJ1-2,NA,TRBV7-8,TRBD1,TGTGCCAGCAGCTTAGACGCGGGACAGGGGCTCGGCTACACCTTC,CASSLDAGQGLGYTF
TRBJ1-5,NA,TRBV7-8,NA,TGTGCCAGCAGCTGGCGGCAGGGCCTCAATCAGCCCCAGCATTTT,CASSWRQGLNQPQHF
TRBJ2-5,NA,TRBV6-6,NA,TGTGCCAGCCTATTAGGGGGTCGGGAGACCCAGTACTTC,CASLLGGRETQYF
TRBJ2-5,NA,TRBV10-3,NA,TGTGCCATCAGTGACGGTGGGACGGTAGAGACCCAGTACTTC,CAISDGGTVETQYF
TRBJ1-5,many,TRBV7-9,NA,TGTGCCAGCAGCAAGACCGAGGTGGATCAGCCCCAGCATTTT,CASSKTEVDQPQHF
TRBJ1-2,few,TRBV9,TRBD1,TGTGCCAGCAGTCCACTCCCGGGACAGACCACTAACTATGGCTACACCTTC,CASSPLPGQTTNYGYTF
TRBJ1-5,many,TRBV2,TRBD1,TGTGCCAGCAGTGGGACAGGGGAAAATCAGCCCCAGCATTTT,CASSGTGENQPQHF
TRBJ1-4,many,TRBV15,NA,TGTGCCACCAGCAGCGAACAGTTTTATGAAAAACTGTTTTTT,CATSSEQFYEKLFF
TRBJ1-2,many,TRBV12-3/TRBV12-4,TRBD1,TGTGCCAGCAGTTCAGGGGGCGCGAACTATGGCTACACCTTC,CASSSGGANYGYTF
TRBJ1-2,NA,TRBV25-1,NA,TGTGCCAGCAGTTTCCTAAAGGCTAACTATGGCTACACCTTC,CASSFLKANYGYTF
TRBJ2-6,NA,TRBV7-9,NA,TGTGCCAGCAGTGCGACAGGGAGGTCTGGGGCCAACGTCCTGACTTTC,CASSATGRSGANVLTF